This entry lists 3 T cell receptor beta chains sequenced from one sample in a study of molecular identifiers for immune sequencing clone quantification. TCRdb itself ran the PCR reads through MiXCR, one entry per CDR3 protein. The top ten hold about 0.84% of the sample, which has approximately 590,000 distinct CDR3 sequences, about 25% seen once. The sample was naive CD8+ T cells from blood, with Jurkat cell RNA spiked in. Sample subset: FACS-sorted CD8+CD4-CCR7+CD45RA+ naive T cells. These receptor sequences come from a human donor in good health. Some libraries in this study had Jurkat cell RNA spiked in.

Regarding this clonotype: One junction end disagrees with the germline gene, perhaps due to a read error. V is TRBV3-1 and J is TRBJ2-3; tentative D call: TRBD2 (5 bases). Germline CDR1 is LGHDT and CDR2 is YNNKEL (reference sequence). The CDR3 runs 13 residues. CDR3 residues: CVSSRIGGDTQYF. The DNA for the CDR3 is TGTGTCAGCAGCCGAATTGGCGGGGATACGCAGTATTTT.

Regarding this clonotype: Being one base from a much bigger clone, this may be a read error. This CDR3 fails to terminate in the conserved phenylalanine or tryptophan, so it likely reflects a read error. J is TRBJ2-3 and V is TRBV23-1; D gene ambiguous. TRBV23-1 counts as an open reading frame of uncertain function. V was clipped by 2 bases and J by 3 bases, with 6 bases between them. CDR3 length equals 13 residues. CDR3 coding DNA: TGCGCCAGCAGTCAAGGGGAAACAGATACGCAGTATATT. Translated: CASSQGETDTQYI.

Only a few counts were recorded for this clonotype. V and J are TRBV19 and TRBJ2-7; D is undetermined. Germline V gives CDR1 LNHDA, CDR2 SQIVND (reference sequence). The CDR3 length is 15 residues. Trimming took off 7 bases at V and 2 bases at J, with 18 bases between the two ends. The CDR3 DNA is TGTGCCAGTACCCAATCGGCCCAGGAACCCTACGAGCAGTACTTC. Residues: CASTQSAQEPYEQYF.